This T cell receptor beta chain is from a study of T cells in Graves' hyperthyroidism and ophthalmopathy. The CDR3 has 15 residues. Trimming removed 2 bases from V and 0 bases from J, with 8 bases in between. Germline CDR1 reads SGHRS; CDR2 reads YFSETQ. The table lists this clonotype with a few counts. The antigen is unknown. Study outcomes and limitations: Blood held most thyroid clonotypes expanded above 0.001 frequency.

The hyperthyroidism was newly diagnosed and had lasted under 2 months; the patients were aged 18 to 65. Amplification of TCR beta CDR3 regions used RNA as the template. RT-PCR in the first round (using the HTBI primer set) targeted the TCR CDR3. TCRdb re-analysed the multiplex PCR reads in MiXCR, keeping a single row per CDR3 protein. The sample yields about 720,000 distinct CDR3 sequences, about a sixth seen once. V and J are TRBV5-1 and TRBJ2-2; D may correspond to TRBD1 or TRBD2 (5 bases each). The material sequenced was blood. This TCR came from a young man with Graves' hyperthyroidism. The CDR3 sequence is CASSLPGPNTGELFF. DNA for the CDR3: TGCGCCAGCAGCTTACCGGGACCGAACACCGGGGAGCTGTTTTTT.